This paragraph covers one T cell receptor (beta chain) sequence. The antigen is not known. CDR3 length equals 14 residues. Germline V gives CDR1 SGHTA, CDR2 FQGNSA. These data belong to a study of post-analysis software for immune sequencing data. Unique molecular identifiers were carried by the TCR beta cDNA libraries. TCRdb processed the PCR reads anew with MiXCR; each CDR3 protein has one entry. The table lists about 200,000 distinct CDR3 sequences, around 30% of them singletons, with roughly 3.5% in the top ten. Findings and caveats of the study: Patients had higher frequencies than controls of roughly five TRBV segments, including TRBV5-6, TRBV5-1 and TRBV20-1. Multiple sclerosis patients had significantly lower normalized Chao1 diversity than controls.

Sequencing input: blood. This receptor was obtained from a girl younger than 18 with multiple sclerosis. V and J are TRBV7-2 and TRBJ2-5, with 9 bases that match TRBD1. TRBJ2-7 matches the DNA end more closely, so the J call is doubtful. CDR3 region: CASSLAGQGGEQYF. The CDR3 region has the DNA TGTGCCAGCAGCTTAGCGGGACAGGGCGGCGAGCAGTACTTC.